This TCR beta chain was sequenced for a study of blood T cell repertoires in COVID-19. Study-level information: Sites in the United States, Italy and Spain provided acute and convalescent COVID-19 samples. T cells, B-cell-depleted T cells, or PBMCs provided the cDNA or gDNA that served as material.

In the original workflow: Using reference gene primer amplification, nucleated cell counts were estimated. The protocol was immunoSEQ multiplex PCR, while the TCRdb copy is restricted to in-frame clones and leaves out a portion. That table supplies the V and J calls and clone size; D and trimming were determined from the DNA. This sample carries tens of thousands of clones, approximately 80% of them seen once, and the ten largest clones take roughly 17%. The CDR3 sequence is 15 residues long. V lost 7 bases and J 0 bases, leaving 13 bases between the germline ends. Germline V gene sequence: CDR1 SGDLS, CDR2 YYNGEE.

The chain joins TRBV9 to TRBJ1-4; D might be TRBD1 (5 bases). This clonotype originated in a man between 65 and 79 years old with acute or convalescent COVID-19. The sequenced sample consisted of peripheral blood. CDR3 loop: CASARRGATNEKLFF. The CDR3, as DNA: TGTGCCAGCGCCCGAAGGGGTGCAACTAATGAAAAACTGTTTTTT.